Below, one T cell receptor beta chain is given with its context. Germline CDR1 and CDR2: MNHEY and SMNVEV (reference sequence). The CDR3 sequence is 13 residues long. Deletions cut 5 bases from V and 2 bases from J, with 10 bases between. Every naive CD8 library was made from between roughly 19,000 and 1,000,000 sorted cells with 10%, 30% or 50% RNA. This specimen belongs to a study of molecular identifiers for immune sequencing clone quantification. Across the study: The replicates split RNA from approximately 22,000 or 94,000 naive CD8 cells five ways and sequenced four.

TCRdb passed the PCR reads through MiXCR, listing each CDR3 protein once. This sample has approximately 590,000 distinct CDR3 sequences; about 25% occur once, and the top ten carry about 0.84%. This TCR was recovered from a human donor in good health. Some libraries in this study had Jurkat cell RNA spiked in. Sequencing was performed on naive CD8+ T cells from blood, with Jurkat cell RNA spiked in. The sample's subset: FACS-sorted CD8+CD4-CCR7+CD45RA+ naive T cells. The chain carries TRBV27 and TRBJ2-7; D ambiguous. In nucleotides, the CDR3 is TGTGCCAGCAGTCCGTACCGCACCTACGAGCAGTACTTC. This translates into CASSPYRTYEQYF.